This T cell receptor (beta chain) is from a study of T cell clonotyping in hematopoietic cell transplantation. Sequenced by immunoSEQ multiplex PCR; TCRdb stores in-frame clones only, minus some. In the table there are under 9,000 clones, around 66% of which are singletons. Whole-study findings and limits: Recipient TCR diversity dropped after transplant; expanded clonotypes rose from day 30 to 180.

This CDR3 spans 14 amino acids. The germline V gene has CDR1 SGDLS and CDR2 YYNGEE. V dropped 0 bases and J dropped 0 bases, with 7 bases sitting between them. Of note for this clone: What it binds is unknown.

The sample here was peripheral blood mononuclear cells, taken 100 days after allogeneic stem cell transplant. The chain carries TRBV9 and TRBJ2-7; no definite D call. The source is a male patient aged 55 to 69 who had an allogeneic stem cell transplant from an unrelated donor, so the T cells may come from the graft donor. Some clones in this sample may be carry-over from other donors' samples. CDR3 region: CASSVGWSSYEQYF. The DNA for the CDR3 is TGTGCCAGCAGCGTAGGGTGGTCCTCCTACGAGCAGTACTTC.